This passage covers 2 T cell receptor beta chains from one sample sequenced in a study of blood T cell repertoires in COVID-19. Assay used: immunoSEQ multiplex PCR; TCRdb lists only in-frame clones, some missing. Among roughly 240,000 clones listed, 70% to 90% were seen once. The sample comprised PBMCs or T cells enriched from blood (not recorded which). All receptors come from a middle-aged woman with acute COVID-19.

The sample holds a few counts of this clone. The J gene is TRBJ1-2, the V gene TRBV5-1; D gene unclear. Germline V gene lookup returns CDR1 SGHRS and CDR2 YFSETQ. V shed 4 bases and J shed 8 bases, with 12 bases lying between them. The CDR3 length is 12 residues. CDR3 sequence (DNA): TGCGCCAGCAGCCCGGAGCGTTTCGGCTACACCTTC. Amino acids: CASSPERFGYTF.

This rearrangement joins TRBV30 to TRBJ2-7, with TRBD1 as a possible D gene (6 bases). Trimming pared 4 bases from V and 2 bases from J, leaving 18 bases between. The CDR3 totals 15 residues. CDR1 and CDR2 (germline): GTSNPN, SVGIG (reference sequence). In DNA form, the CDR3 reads TGTGCCTGGACGCCTGAGACAGGTAAAGCCTACGAGCAGTACTTC. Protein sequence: CAWTPETGKAYEQYF.